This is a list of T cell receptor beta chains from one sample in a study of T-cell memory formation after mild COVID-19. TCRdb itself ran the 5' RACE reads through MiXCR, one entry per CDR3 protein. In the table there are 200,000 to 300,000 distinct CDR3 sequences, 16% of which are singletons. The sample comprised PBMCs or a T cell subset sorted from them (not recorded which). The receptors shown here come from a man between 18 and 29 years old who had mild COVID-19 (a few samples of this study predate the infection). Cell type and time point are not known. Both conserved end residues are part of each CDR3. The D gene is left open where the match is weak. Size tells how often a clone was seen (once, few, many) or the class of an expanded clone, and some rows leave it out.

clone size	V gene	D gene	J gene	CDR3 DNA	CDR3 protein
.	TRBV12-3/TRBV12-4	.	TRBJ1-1	TGTGCCAGCAGCCTCCCACCCGGCAGGGGAGCTTTCTTT	CASSLPPGRGAFF
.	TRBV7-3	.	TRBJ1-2	TGTGCCAGCAGCCTTAAAGGACACCTAAACAACTATGGCTACACCTTC	CASSLKGHLNNYGYTF
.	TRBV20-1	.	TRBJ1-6	TGCAGTTTATCAAGACCCGGTGGCTCCTATAATTCACCCCTCCACTTT	CSLSRPGGSYNSPLHF
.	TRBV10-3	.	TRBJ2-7	TGTGCCATCCGTGACAGGTCCTACGAGCAGTACTTC	CAIRDRSYEQYF
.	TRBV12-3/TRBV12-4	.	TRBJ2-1	TGTGCCAGCAGCCTCCAAAGGTTCCGTGAGCAGTTCTTC	CASSLQRFREQFF
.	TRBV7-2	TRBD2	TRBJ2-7	TGTGCCAGCAGCTTAATCCCGGCGCTAGCGGGGGGTCCCCCTTACGAGCAGTACTTC	CASSLIPALAGGPPYEQYF
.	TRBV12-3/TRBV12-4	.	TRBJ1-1	TGTGCCAGCACTTATAAGGACAGCCGGAGGATTGTAGCTTTCTTT	CASTYKDSRRIVAFF
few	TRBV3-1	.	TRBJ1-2	TGTGCCAGCAGCCAAGGAGGGAAAGGCTATGGCTACACCTTC	CASSQGGKGYGYTF
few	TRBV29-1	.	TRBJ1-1	TGCAGCGTTGAGGGGGCGAGTACTGAAGCTTTCTTT	CSVEGASTEAFF
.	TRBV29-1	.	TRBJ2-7	TGCAGCGTTGAAGGTCGCGGGGAAACCTACGAGCAGTACTTC	CSVEGRGETYEQYF
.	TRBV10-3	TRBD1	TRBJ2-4	TGTGCCACTACAGGGGGCTCAGACATTCAGTACTTC	CATTGGSDIQYF
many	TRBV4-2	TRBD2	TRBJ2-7	TGTGCCAGCAGCCCCGAGCGGGGGGGCTCCTACGAGCAGTACTTC	CASSPERGGSYEQYF
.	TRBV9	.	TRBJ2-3	TGTGCCAGCAGTAGAGGCCGGTGGGGGGTTAGCACAGATACGCAGTATTTT	CASSRGRWGVSTDTQYF
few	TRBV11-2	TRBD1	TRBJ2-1	TGTGCCAGCAGCCGACCGGGACAGGGCATCGGTGAGCAGTTCTTC	CASSRPGQGIGEQFF
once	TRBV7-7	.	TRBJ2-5	TGTGCCAGCAGCTTAGGCGGGGAGCCTTTAGAGACCCAGTACTTC	CASSLGGEPLETQYF
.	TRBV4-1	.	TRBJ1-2	TGCGCCAGCAGCCGGCTTTGGACCCTCGCTAACTATGGCTACACCTTC	CASSRLWTLANYGYTF
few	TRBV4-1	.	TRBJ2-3	TGCGCCAGCAGCCAAATCGGAACGGGGGGCACAGATACGCAGTATTTT	CASSQIGTGGTDTQYF
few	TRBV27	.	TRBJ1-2	TGTGCCAGCGGGTTCGACAGCCGCTATGGCTACACCTTC	CASGFDSRYGYTF
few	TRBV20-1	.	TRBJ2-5	TGCAGTGCCCCCGACCCCCGGGGGGCTGAGACCCAGTACTTC	CSAPDPRGAETQYF
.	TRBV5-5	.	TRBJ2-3	TGTGCCAGCAGCATGGGACTTAGCACAGATACGCAGTATTTT	CASSMGLSTDTQYF
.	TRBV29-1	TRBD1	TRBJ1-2	TGCAGCGTCAGACAGGGGGATGGCTACACCTTC	CSVRQGDGYTF
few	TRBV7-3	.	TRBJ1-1	TGTGCCAGCAGCGTAAAAGGGGGTGGGACTGAAGCTTTCTTT	CASSVKGGGTEAFF
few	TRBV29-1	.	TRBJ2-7	TGCAGCGTCCTCCGGTGGGGGTATGACTACGAGCAGTACTTC	CSVLRWGYDYEQYF
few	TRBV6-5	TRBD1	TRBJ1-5	TGTGCCAGCAGTTACTCGAGACAGGGGGCCCAGCATTTT	CASSYSRQGAQHF
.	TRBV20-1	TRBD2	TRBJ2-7	TGCAGTGCCTCGGGGACTAGCGGAAGCTCCTACGAGCAGTACTTC	CSASGTSGSSYEQYF
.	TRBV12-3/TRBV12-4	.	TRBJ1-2	TGTGCCAGCAGTTCCTACAGGGAAAACTATGGCTACACCTTC	CASSSYRENYGYTF
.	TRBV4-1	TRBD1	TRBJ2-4	TGCGCCAGCAGCCCCCGGGACAGGGACGTCATTCAGTACTTC	CASSPRDRDVIQYF